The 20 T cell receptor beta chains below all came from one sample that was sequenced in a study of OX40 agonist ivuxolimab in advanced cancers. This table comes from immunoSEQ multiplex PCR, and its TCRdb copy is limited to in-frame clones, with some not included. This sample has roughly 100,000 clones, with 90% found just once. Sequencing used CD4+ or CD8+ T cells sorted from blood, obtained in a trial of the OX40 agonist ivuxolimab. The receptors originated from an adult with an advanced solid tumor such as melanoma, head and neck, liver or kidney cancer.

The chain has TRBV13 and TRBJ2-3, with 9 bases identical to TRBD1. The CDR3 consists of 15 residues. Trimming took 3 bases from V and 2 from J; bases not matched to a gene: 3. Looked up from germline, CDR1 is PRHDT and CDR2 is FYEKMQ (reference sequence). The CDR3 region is CASSLGQGSTDTQYF. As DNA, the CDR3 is TGTGCCAGCAGCTTGGGACAGGGTTCCACAGATACGCAGTATTTT.

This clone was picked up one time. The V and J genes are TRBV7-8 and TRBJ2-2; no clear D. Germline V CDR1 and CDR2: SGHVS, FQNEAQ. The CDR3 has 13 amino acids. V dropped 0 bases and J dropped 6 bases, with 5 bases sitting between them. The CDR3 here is CASSLALAGELFF. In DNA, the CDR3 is TGTGCCAGCAGCTTAGCGTTGGCCGGGGAGCTGTTTTTT.

CDR3 DNA: TGCGCCAGCAGCTTGGACGCAACAGGGAACTCCTACGAGCAGTACTTC. Translating gives CASSLDATGNSYEQYF. This chain connects TRBV5-1 to TRBJ2-7; TRBD1 might be the D (6 bases). Germline V CDR1 and CDR2: SGHRS, YFSETQ. Trimming took 0 bases from V and 0 from J, leaving 13 bases between them. This CDR3 spans 16 amino acids.

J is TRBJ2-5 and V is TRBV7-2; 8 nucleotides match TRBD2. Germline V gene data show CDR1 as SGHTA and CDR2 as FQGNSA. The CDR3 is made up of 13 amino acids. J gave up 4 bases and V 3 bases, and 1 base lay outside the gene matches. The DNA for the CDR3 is TGTGCCAGCAGCTTCCGGGAGGGAGAGACCCAGTACTTC. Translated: CASSFREGETQYF.

In DNA form, the CDR3 reads TGTGCCAGCAGCCCGACTAGCGGGGGGAGGAACACCGGGGAGCTGTTTTTT. Encoded protein: CASSPTSGGRNTGELFF. V and J are TRBV5-5 and TRBJ2-2, with TRBD2 matching over 13 bases. CDR3 length: 17 amino acids. The germline V gene has CDR1 SGHKS and CDR2 YYEKEE (reference sequence). Unmatched junction bases numbered 4, after V lost 4 bases and J lost 1 base. Full variable domain (outside the CDR3, taken from reference TRBV5-5 and TRBJ2-2): DAGVTQSPTHLIKTRGQQVTLRCSPISGHKSVSWYQQVLGQGPQFIFQYYEKEERGRGNFPDRFSARQFPNYSSELNVNALLLGDSALYLCASSPTSGGRNTGELFFGEGSRLTVL.

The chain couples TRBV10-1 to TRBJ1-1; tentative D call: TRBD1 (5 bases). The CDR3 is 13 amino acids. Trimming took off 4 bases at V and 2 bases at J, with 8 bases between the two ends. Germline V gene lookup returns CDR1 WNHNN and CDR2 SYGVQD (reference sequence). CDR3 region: CASSAQVNTEAFF. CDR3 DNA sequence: TGCGCCAGCAGTGCACAGGTAAACACTGAAGCTTTCTTT.

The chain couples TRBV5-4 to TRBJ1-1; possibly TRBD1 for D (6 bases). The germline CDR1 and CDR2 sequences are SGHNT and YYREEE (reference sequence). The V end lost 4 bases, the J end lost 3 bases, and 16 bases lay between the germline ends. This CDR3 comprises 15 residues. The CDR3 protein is CASSEGGWGDTEAFF. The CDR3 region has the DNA TGTGCCAGCAGCGAGGGGGGATGGGGGGACACTGAAGCTTTCTTT.

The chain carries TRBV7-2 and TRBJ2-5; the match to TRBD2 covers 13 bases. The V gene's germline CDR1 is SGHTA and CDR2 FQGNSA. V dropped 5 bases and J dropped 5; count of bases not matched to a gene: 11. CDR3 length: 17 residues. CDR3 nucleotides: TGTGCCAGCAGCCCCTTAACTAGCGGGGGGGCTCGGGAGACCCAGTACTTC. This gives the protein CASSPLTSGGARETQYF. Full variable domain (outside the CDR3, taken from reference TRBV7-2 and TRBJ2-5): GAGVSQSPSNKVTEKGKDVELRCDPISGHTALYWYRQSLGQGLEFLIYFQGNSAPDKSGLPSDRFSAERTGGSVSTLTIQRTQQEDSAVYLCASSPLTSGGARETQYFGPGTRLLVL.

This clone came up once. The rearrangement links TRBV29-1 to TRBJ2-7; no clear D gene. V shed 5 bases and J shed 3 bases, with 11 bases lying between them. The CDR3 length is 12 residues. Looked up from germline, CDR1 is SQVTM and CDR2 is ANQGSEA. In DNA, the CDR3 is TGCAGCGTTAAGAAGGAAGACTACGAGCAGTACTTC. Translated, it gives CSVKKEDYEQYF.

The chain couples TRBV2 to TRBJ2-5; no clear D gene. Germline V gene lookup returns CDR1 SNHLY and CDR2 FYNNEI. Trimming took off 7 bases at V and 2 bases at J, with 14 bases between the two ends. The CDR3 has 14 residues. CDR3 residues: CASTPLGGQETQYF. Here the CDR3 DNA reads TGTGCCAGCACCCCCTTGGGTGGGCAAGAGACCCAGTACTTC.

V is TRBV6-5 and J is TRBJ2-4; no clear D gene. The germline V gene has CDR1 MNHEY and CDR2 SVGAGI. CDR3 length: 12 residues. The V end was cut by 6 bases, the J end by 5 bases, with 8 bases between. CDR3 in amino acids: CASRGPENIQYF. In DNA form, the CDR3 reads TGTGCCAGCAGGGGCCCCGAAAACATTCAGTACTTC.

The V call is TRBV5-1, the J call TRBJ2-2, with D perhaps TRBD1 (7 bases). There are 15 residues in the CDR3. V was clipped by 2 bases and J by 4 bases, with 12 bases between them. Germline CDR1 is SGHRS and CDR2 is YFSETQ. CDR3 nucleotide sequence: TGCGCCAGCAGCTTCCGACAGGGACTCACCGGGGAGCTGTTTTTT. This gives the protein CASSFRQGLTGELFF.

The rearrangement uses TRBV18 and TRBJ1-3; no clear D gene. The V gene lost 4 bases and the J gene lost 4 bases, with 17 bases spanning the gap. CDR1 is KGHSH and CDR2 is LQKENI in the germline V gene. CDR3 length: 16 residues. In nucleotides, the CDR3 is TGTGCCAGCTCACTGACGACCTCCGGGGTCGGAAACACCATATATTTT. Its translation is CASSLTTSGVGNTIYF.

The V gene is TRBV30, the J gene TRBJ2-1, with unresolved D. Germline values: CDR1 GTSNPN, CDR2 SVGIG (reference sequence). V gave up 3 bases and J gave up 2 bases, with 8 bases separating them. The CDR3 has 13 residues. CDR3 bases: TGTGCCTGGAGGAGCCCTGCCTACAATGAGCAGTTCTTC. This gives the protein CAWRSPAYNEQFF.

CDR3 DNA sequence: TGTGCCTGTCCGGACACCGACTCTGGAAACACCATATATTTT. Translated: CACPDTDSGNTIYF. This rearrangement joins TRBV30 to TRBJ1-3; possible D gene TRBD1, 5 bases. V was shortened by 6 bases and J by 0 bases, with 12 bases between the two germline ends. CDR3 length equals 14 residues. CDR1 and CDR2 (germline): GTSNPN, SVGIG (reference sequence).

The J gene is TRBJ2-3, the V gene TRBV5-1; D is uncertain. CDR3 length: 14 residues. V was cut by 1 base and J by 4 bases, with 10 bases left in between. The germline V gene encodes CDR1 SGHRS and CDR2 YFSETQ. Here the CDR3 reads CASSLSGKADTQYF. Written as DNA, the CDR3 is TGCGCCAGCAGCTTGAGTGGCAAGGCAGATACGCAGTATTTT.

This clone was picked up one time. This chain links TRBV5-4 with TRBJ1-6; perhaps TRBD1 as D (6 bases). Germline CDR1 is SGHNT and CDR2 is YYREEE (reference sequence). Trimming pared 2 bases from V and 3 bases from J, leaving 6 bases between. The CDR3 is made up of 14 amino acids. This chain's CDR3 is CASSLQGYNSPLHF. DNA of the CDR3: TGTGCCAGCAGCTTACAGGGCTATAATTCACCCCTCCACTTT. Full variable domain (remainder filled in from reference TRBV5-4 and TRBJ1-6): ETGVTQSPTHLIKTRGQQVTLRCSSQSGHNTVSWYQQALGQGPQFIFQYYREEENGRGNFPPRFSGLQFPNYSSELNVNALELDDSALYLCASSLQGYNSPLHFGNGTRLTVT.

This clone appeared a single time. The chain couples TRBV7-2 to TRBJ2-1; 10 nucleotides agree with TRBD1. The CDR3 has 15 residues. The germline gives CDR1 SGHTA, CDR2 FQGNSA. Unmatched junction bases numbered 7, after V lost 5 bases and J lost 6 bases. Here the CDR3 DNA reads TGTGCCAGCAGCGCCCCCGGGACAGGGGTCAATGAGCAGTTCTTC. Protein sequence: CASSAPGTGVNEQFF.

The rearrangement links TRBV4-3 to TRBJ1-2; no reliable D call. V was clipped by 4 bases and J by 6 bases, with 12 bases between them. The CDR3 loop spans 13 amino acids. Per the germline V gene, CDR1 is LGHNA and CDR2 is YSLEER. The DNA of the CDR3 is TGCGCCAGCAGCCCAGAGGCCCGTAATGGCTACACCTTC. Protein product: CASSPEARNGYTF.

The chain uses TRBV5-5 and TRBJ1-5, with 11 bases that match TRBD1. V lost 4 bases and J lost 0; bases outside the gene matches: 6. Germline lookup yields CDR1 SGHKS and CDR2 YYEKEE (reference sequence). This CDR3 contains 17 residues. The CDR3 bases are TGTGCCAGCAGCGGCGGGACAGGGGGATATAGCAATCAGCCCCAGCATTTT. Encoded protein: CASSGGTGGYSNQPQHF.